A selection of T cell receptor beta chains follows, all from one sample in a study of T cell responses to AZD1222 COVID-19 vaccine. Clones were sequenced by immunoSEQ multiplex PCR, and TCRdb holds only the in-frame ones, with some missing. The sample yields 250,000 to 300,000 clones, 90% to 95% seen once. Sequences were derived from peripheral blood, sampled 28 days after the second AZD1222 dose. These receptors were obtained from an adult who received the AZD1222 COVID-19 vaccine. Both conserved end residues are part of each CDR3. A D gene is named only where the DNA matches it firmly. Clone sizes are given selectively: once, few, many, or a class where the clone is expanded.

d_gene,v_gene,abundance,j_gene,CDR3nt,CDR3aa
NA,TRBV4-1,NA,TRBJ2-7,TGCGCCAGCAGCCATCTCACCGGGACGCTTCTCACCTACGAGCAGTACTTC,CASSHLTGTLLTYEQYF
TRBD1,TRBV7-9,few,TRBJ2-7,TGTGCCAGCAGCCGACAGGGGGGGAACTACGAGCAGTACTTC,CASSRQGGNYEQYF
NA,TRBV28,NA,TRBJ1-1,TGTGCCAGCAGACAGAACACTGAAGCTTTCTTT,CASRQNTEAFF
TRBD2,TRBV7-6,NA,TRBJ2-5,TGTGCCAGCAGCTTAGGCGCCGGGGGGATCCAAGAGACCCAGTACTTC,CASSLGAGGIQETQYF
NA,TRBV5-1,NA,TRBJ2-1,TGCGCCAGCAGCTTGGGAGCGGGCTTCGCGCGCACGAGCTCCTACAATGAGCAGTTCTTC,CASSLGAGFARTSSYNEQFF
NA,TRBV6-2/TRBV6-3,few,TRBJ1-5,TGTGCCAGCAGTTACGGTTTGGGGCCCCAGCATTTT,CASSYGLGPQHF
NA,TRBV5-6,NA,TRBJ1-6,TGTGCCAGCACGCAGGTTAGATCACCCCTCCACTTT,CASTQVRSPLHF
NA,TRBV19,NA,TRBJ2-7,TGTGCCAGTAGTATCCAGGGAGCCTCCTACGAGCAGTACTTC,CASSIQGASYEQYF
TRBD1,TRBV29-1,NA,TRBJ2-7,TGCAGCGCCCTGACAGGGTCGCCCTACGAGCAGTACTTC,CSALTGSPYEQYF
NA,TRBV2,NA,TRBJ2-1,TGTGCCAGCACCCCCAGGAATGAGCAGTTCTTC,CASTPRNEQFF
NA,TRBV7-9,NA,TRBJ2-3,TGTGCCAGCAGCCAGAGCACAGATACGCAGTATTTT,CASSQSTDTQYF
NA,TRBV3-1/TRBV3-2,once,TRBJ1-1,TGTGCCAGCAGCCGGACCGAATTGAACACTGAAGCTTTCTTT,CASSRTELNTEAFF
NA,TRBV27,NA,TRBJ1-6,TGTGCCAGCAGTTTTACAAGGAGCTCCTATAATTCACCCCTCCACTTT,CASSFTRSSYNSPLHF
NA,TRBV3-1/TRBV3-2,NA,TRBJ2-2,TGTGCCAGCAGCACCGTAGGGGGAGGGATTACTACCGGGGAGCTGTTTTTT,CASSTVGGGITTGELFF
NA,TRBV6-5,NA,TRBJ1-5,TGTGCCAGCAGTTACCGGGGAGGCAATCAGCCCCAGCATTTT,CASSYRGGNQPQHF
NA,TRBV12-3/TRBV12-4,NA,TRBJ1-5,TGTGCCAGCAGTTTGACAAAAGGTCAGCCCCAGCATTTT,CASSLTKGQPQHF
TRBD2,TRBV5-4,NA,TRBJ2-7,TGTGCCAGCAGCTTGGGCGCGGGAGGGCCGATTGGCTCCTACGAGCAGTACTTC,CASSLGAGGPIGSYEQYF
NA,TRBV4-1,few,TRBJ2-7,TGCGCCAGCAGCCAAGATCGGACTCTTTCCTACGAGCAGTACTTC,CASSQDRTLSYEQYF
NA,TRBV28,NA,TRBJ2-7,TGTGCCAGCAGACAGGGAAGGGGATCCTACGAGCAGTACTTC,CASRQGRGSYEQYF
TRBD1,TRBV14,NA,TRBJ1-6,TGTGCCAGCAGCAAACTTGACAGGGATAATTCACCCCTCCACTTT,CASSKLDRDNSPLHF
NA,TRBV24-1,NA,TRBJ1-6,TGTGCCACCAGTGACGGCCGGGACGGGAATTCACCCCTCCACTTT,CATSDGRDGNSPLHF
NA,TRBV25-1,NA,TRBJ2-7,TGTGCCTCCTCCTGGGCCGAGGGCGAGCAGTACTTC,CASSWAEGEQYF
NA,TRBV3-1/TRBV3-2,NA,TRBJ2-2,TGTGCCAGCAGCCCCCGGTCAGGGGACACCGGGGAGCTGTTTTTT,CASSPRSGDTGELFF
NA,TRBV6-1,NA,TRBJ1-3,TGTGCCAGCAGTGAGCAGGTTCGGAACACCATATATTTT,CASSEQVRNTIYF
NA,TRBV28,NA,TRBJ2-3,TGTGCCAGCACCCTCTCCGGGGCTGGGAGCACAGATACGCAGTATTTT,CASTLSGAGSTDTQYF
NA,TRBV5-1,NA,TRBJ2-5,TGCGCCAGCAGCCGAGGTCTAACCCAAGAGACCCAGTACTTC,CASSRGLTQETQYF
TRBD1,TRBV19,once,TRBJ1-5,TGTGCCAGTAGTACCGACTGGACAGGTCGCAATCAGCCCCAGCATTTT,CASSTDWTGRNQPQHF
NA,TRBV6-4,few,TRBJ2-3,TGTGCCAGCAGTGACTCGGGGGGAAGCACAGATACGCAGTATTTT,CASSDSGGSTDTQYF
NA,TRBV28,NA,TRBJ2-1,TGTGCCAGCACCCACACATACAATGAGCAGTTCTTC,CASTHTYNEQFF
TRBD2,TRBV7-2,NA,TRBJ2-5,TGTGCCAGCAGCTCAACGATGACTAGCGGGAGGGAGACCCAGTACTTC,CASSSTMTSGRETQYF
NA,TRBV27,NA,TRBJ2-3,TGTGCCAGCAGTTTAGAGGGGGTTAGCACAGATACGCAGTATTTT,CASSLEGVSTDTQYF
NA,TRBV28,NA,TRBJ1-1,TGTGCCAGCAGTCCAAGCTTGTGGGGGAACACTGAAGCTTTCTTT,CASSPSLWGNTEAFF
TRBD1,TRBV28,once,TRBJ1-2,TGTGCCAGCAGACCGGGACAGCCGGGAGGCTACACCTTC,CASRPGQPGGYTF
NA,TRBV9,NA,TRBJ2-1,TGTGCCAGCAGCGCCTCCCCCTCCGCCTACAATGAGCAGTTCTTC,CASSASPSAYNEQFF
NA,TRBV5-4,NA,TRBJ1-2,TGTGCCAGCAGCTTGGGGGCCTCCGGCTACACCTTC,CASSLGASGYTF
NA,TRBV3-1/TRBV3-2,NA,TRBJ1-5,TGTGCCAGCAGCCACGCGGACGGCCAGCCCCAGCATTTT,CASSHADGQPQHF
NA,TRBV4-2,once,TRBJ2-2,TGTGCCAGCAGCCAAGATCAACTTACGCAGGTGAACACCGGGGAGCTGTTTTTT,CASSQDQLTQVNTGELFF
NA,TRBV7-3,NA,TRBJ2-2,TGTGCCAGCAGCCCGCAGGGACGGGGCACCGGGGAGCTGTTTTTT,CASSPQGRGTGELFF